This T cell receptor (beta chain) emerged from a study of T cell changes during pregnancy in multiple sclerosis. The protocol was immunoSEQ multiplex PCR, while the TCRdb copy is restricted to in-frame clones and leaves out a portion. This table holds almost 35,000 clones, approximately 91% found once. This CDR3 has 16 amino acids. The V gene's germline CDR1 is SEHNR and CDR2 FQNEAQ (reference sequence). Unmatched junction bases numbered 12, after V lost 5 bases and J lost 5 bases. The chain couples TRBV7-9 to TRBJ2-7; TRBD1 matches 10 bases. The clonotype comes from a female donor in good health, enrolled as a control in a pregnancy study. Sample: peripheral blood, taken in the second trimester of pregnancy. The CDR3 DNA reads as TGTGCCAGCAGCGGGGACGGGACAGGGGTAGTAGACGAGCAGTACTTC. Protein sequence: CASSGDGTGVVDEQYF.